This T cell receptor (beta chain) is drawn from a study of blood T cell repertoires in COVID-19. Study as a whole: Acute and convalescent COVID-19 samples came from the United States, Italy and Spain. Nucleic acid was either cDNA or gDNA, and it came from T cells, B-cell-depleted T cells, or PBMCs.

Original handling: Using reference gene primer amplification, nucleated cell counts were estimated. TCRdb keeps only in-frame clones here, not all; method: immunoSEQ multiplex PCR. The V and J calls and clone size are taken from that table; D and trimming were inferred from the DNA. This sample has around 100,000 clones, with about 91% found just once. The sequencing input was peripheral blood. The sequence derives from a man aged 50 to 60 with acute or convalescent COVID-19.

This CDR3 is CASSRTGIDTEAFF. The CDR3, as DNA: TGTGCCAGCAGCCGGACAGGGATCGACACTGAAGCTTTCTTT. The rearrangement links TRBV7-9 to TRBJ1-1, with 8 nucleotides matching TRBD1. The trim removed 5 bases at V and 3 bases at J, leaving 5 bases unmatched. CDR1 is SEHNR and CDR2 is FQNEAQ in the germline V gene (reference sequence). The CDR3 sequence is 14 residues long.